The 5 T cell receptor beta chains below were found in one sample sequenced in a study of shared clonotypes between healthy human individuals (dated by TCRdb to 2020 to 2021). Library prep was done by the immunoSEQ multiplex PCR assay. Here the immuneACCESS table is served through TCRdb, limited to in-frame sequences with V and J called. Missing clones are a known gap in these copies; in checked studies unresolved V genes cover under half, and the rest lacks a known reason. For this sample the table gives about 1.1 million clones, of which 70% to 80% were detected only once. The ten largest clones add up to more than 0.45% of the sample. The sequenced sample consisted of memory CD4+ T cells from PBMCs. The sample's cell subset or site label is to be understood as: CD45RA-negative fraction. The receptors originated from a man aged 18 to 29 in good health. Some clones in this sample may be carry-over from other donors' samples.

The chain couples TRBV30 to TRBJ1-2; TRBD1 aligns across 10 bases. This CDR3 contains 13 residues. In germline, CDR1 is GTSNPN, CDR2 SVGIG (reference sequence). The V segment lost 2 bases and the J segment 6 bases; nucleotides outside the gene matches: 3. The CDR3 is CAWSTGTGDGYTF. CDR3 in DNA: TGTGCCTGGAGTACCGGGACAGGGGATGGCTACACCTTC. Based on the CDR3 plus reference TRBV30 and TRBJ1-2, the full variable domain is SQTIHQWPATLVQPVGSPLSLECTVEGTSNPNLYWYRQAAGRGLQLLFYSVGIGQISSEVPQNLSASRPQDRQFILSSKKLLLSDSGFYLCAWSTGTGDGYTFGSGTRLTVV.

The V and J genes are TRBV11-2 and TRBJ1-4; D possibly corresponds to TRBD1 (6 bases). Trimming removed 5 bases at V and 2 bases at J, with 18 bases between. Germline loops: CDR1 SGHAT, CDR2 FQNNGV. The CDR3 sequence is 17 residues long. The CDR3 sequence: CASSPLSGAPTNEKLFF. The DNA for the CDR3 is TGTGCCAGCAGCCCCCTCTCGGGGGCGCCGACTAATGAAAAACTGTTTTTT. Full variable domain (rest looked up from reference TRBV11-2 and TRBJ1-4): EAGVAQSPRYKIIEKRQSVAFWCNPISGHATLYWYQQILGQGPKLLIQFQNNGVVDDSQLPKDRFSAERLKGVDSTLKIQPAKLEDSAVYLCASSPLSGAPTNEKLFFGSGTQLSVL.

The chain recombines TRBV28 with TRBJ1-6; D unresolved. Trimming removed 6 bases from V and 10 bases from J, with 7 bases in between. Per the germline V gene, CDR1 is MDHEN and CDR2 is SYDVKM. The CDR3 is made up of 11 amino acids. CDR3 sequence reads: CASSMDSPLHF. CDR3 nucleotides: TGTGCCAGCAGCATGGACTCACCCCTCCACTTT.

This clone was seen more than once but under ten times. One end of the junction fails to match germline, which may point to a read error. The chain joins TRBV20-1 to TRBJ1-1; no reliable D call. Germline V gene lookup returns CDR1 DFQATT and CDR2 SNEGSKA (reference sequence). The CDR3 has 10 residues. For the CDR3, the DNA is TGTTCCCGGAGGAACACTGAAGCTTTCTTT. It yields the protein CSRRNTEAFF.

V gene TRBV5-1 combines with J gene TRBJ2-1; TRBD2 agrees at 9 bases. Germline V gives CDR1 SGHRS, CDR2 YFSETQ. The trim removed 0 bases at V and 7 bases at J, leaving 2 bases unmatched. The length of the CDR3 is 14 residues. The CDR3 sequence: CASSLGTSANEQFF. For the CDR3, the DNA is TGCGCCAGCAGCTTGGGGACTAGCGCGAATGAGCAGTTCTTC.